This record covers a single T cell receptor (beta chain). The target antigen is unknown. The data stem from a study of cytomegalovirus exposure and HLA in healthy donors. Broader study findings: Subsequent analysis of the approximately 110 validation repertoires found a tendency for first-cohort TCR clusters to co-occur.

Trimming left V 3 bases short and J 4 bases short, with 11 bases between. This CDR3 is 14 amino acids long. Germline CDR1 reads SGDLS; CDR2 reads YYNGEE. Some clones are missing from TCRdb's copy, which holds only in-frame ones; the method was immunoSEQ multiplex PCR. The sample holds about 160,000 clones, over 85% seen once. The source is a woman aged 18-35 years in good health and CMV-seropositive. Sequencing was performed on PBMCs. This chain links TRBV9 with TRBJ2-1, with TRBD2 as a possible D gene (6 bases). The CDR3 coding sequence is TGTGCCAGCAGCGCAGTTGGACTATACAATGAGCAGTTCTTC. The encoded protein is CASSAVGLYNEQFF.